The clone carrying this T cell receptor beta chain was seen only a few times. As yet, its antigen is unknown. MiXCR was run by TCRdb on the reads, yielding one entry per CDR3 protein. The sample has about 740,000 distinct CDR3 sequences; around 31% are singletons. This sample is part of a study of T cell repertoires in cytomegalovirus infection. The overall study: The study used recently identified HLA-C-restricted and well-studied HLA-B-restricted CMV epitopes. Findings and caveats of the study: Within the response measured ex vivo, HLA-C-restricted CMV-specific TCR beta clonotypes were dominant.

CDR3 length: 14 residues. V was cut by 8 bases and J by 2 bases, with 16 bases left in between. Germline values: CDR1 SNHLY, CDR2 FYNNEI. The receptor's source is a human donor in good health (CMV status not recorded). Some clones in this sample may be carry-over from other donors' samples. Sequences were derived from cultured PBMCs, sampled from culture after CMV antigen stimulation. The J gene is TRBJ2-7, the V gene TRBV2; D uncertain. The CDR3 reads CASLVGAGTYEQYF. The CDR3 DNA is TGTGCCAGCTTGGTAGGCGCTGGGACCTACGAGCAGTACTTC.